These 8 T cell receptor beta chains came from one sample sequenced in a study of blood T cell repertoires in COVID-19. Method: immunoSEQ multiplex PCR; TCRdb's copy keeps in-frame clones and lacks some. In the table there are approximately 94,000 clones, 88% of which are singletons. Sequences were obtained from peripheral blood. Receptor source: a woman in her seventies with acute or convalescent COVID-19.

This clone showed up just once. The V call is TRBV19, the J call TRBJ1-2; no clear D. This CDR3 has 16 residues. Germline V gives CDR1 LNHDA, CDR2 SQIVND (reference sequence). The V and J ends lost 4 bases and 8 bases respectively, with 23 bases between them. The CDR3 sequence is CASSTPSRQLSMGYTF. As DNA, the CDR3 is TGTGCCAGTAGTACCCCCTCTCGACAACTCTCCATGGGCTACACCTTC.

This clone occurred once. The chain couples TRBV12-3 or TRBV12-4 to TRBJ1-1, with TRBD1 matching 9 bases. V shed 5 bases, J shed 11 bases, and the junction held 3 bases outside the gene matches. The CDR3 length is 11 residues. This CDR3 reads CASSPDRGAFF. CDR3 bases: TGTGCCAGCAGTCCCGACAGGGGGGCTTTCTTT.

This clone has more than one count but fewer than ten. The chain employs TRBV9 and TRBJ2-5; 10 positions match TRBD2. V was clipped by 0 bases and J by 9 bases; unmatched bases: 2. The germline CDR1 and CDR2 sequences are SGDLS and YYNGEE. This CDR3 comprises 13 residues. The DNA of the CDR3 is TGTGCCAGCAGCGTAGAACTAGCGGGGCCCCAGTACTTC. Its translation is CASSVELAGPQYF.

CDR3 sequence reads: CASSETLLQGAGAEAFF. The CDR3 DNA reads as TGCGCCAGCAGTGAGACCCTATTACAGGGGGCTGGGGCTGAAGCTTTCTTT. The chain links TRBV10-1 to TRBJ1-1; 9 bases are a match to TRBD1. The germline gives CDR1 WNHNN, CDR2 SYGVQD (reference sequence). The ends lost 2 bases at V and 6 bases at J; junction bases unmatched: 13. The CDR3 consists of 17 residues.

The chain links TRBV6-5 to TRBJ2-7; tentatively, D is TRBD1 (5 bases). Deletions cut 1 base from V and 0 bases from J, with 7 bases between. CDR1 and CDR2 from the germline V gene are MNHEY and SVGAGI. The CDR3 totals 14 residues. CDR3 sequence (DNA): TGTGCCAGCAGTTACTACAGGAGCTCCTACGAGCAGTACTTC. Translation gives CASSYYRSSYEQYF.

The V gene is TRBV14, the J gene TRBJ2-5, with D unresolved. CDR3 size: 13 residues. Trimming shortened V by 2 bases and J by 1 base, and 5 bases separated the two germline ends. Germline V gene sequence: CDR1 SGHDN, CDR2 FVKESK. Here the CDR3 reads CASSQLFQETQYF. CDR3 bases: TGTGCCAGCAGCCAACTTTTCCAAGAGACCCAGTACTTC.

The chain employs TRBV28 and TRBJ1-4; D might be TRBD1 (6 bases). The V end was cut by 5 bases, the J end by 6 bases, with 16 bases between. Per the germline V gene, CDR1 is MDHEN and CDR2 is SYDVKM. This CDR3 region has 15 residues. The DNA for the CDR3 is TGTGCCAGCAGTCCCCGGGGGGGGGCTGATGAAAAACTGTTTTTT. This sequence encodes CASSPRGGADEKLFF.

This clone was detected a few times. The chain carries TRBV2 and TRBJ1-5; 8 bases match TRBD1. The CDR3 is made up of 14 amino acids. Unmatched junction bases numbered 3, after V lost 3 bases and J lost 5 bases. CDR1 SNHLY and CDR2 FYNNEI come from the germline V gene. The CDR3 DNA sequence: TGTGCCAGCAGTGACCAGGGGGCCTATCAGCCCCAGCATTTT. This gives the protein CASSDQGAYQPQHF.